One sample yielded the 17 T cell receptor beta chains listed below, sequenced in a study of cytomegalovirus exposure and HLA in healthy donors. PCR primers comprised 60 Vbeta and 13 Jbeta primers. Clones were sequenced by immunoSEQ multiplex PCR, and TCRdb holds only the in-frame ones, with some missing. The data hold around 78,000 clones, with roughly 75% observed a single time. The sample consisted of PBMCs. The receptors originated from a male donor in good health and CMV-seronegative.

The chain combines TRBV7-9 with TRBJ2-1, with 8 bases identical to TRBD2. Germline CDR1 reads SEHNR; CDR2 reads FQNEAQ (reference sequence). The CDR3 has 17 amino acids. V gave up 2 bases and J gave up 10 bases; unmatched junction bases: 16. CDR3 DNA: TGTGCCAGCAGCTTATGGAGGGCAGCGGGAGTCGGTCGGGAGCAGTTCTTC. This translates into CASSLWRAAGVGREQFF.

This clone was seen more than once but under ten times. This rearrangement joins TRBV19 to TRBJ2-5; 8 bases are a match to TRBD2. The germline V gene has CDR1 LNHDA and CDR2 SQIVND (reference sequence). The CDR3 spans 16 residues. Unmatched junction bases numbered 10, after V lost 5 bases and J lost 2 bases. CDR3 sequence: CASSAGLAVIQETQYF. The CDR3 DNA sequence: TGTGCCAGTAGTGCCGGACTAGCAGTGATACAAGAGACCCAGTACTTC.

DNA for the CDR3: TGTGCCAGCAGTTTACTCCCGGGGGCTAGCGGGAGGGCAACAGATACGCAGTATTTT. Its translation: CASSLLPGASGRATDTQYF. The genes are TRBV28 and TRBJ2-3, with TRBD2 identical over 12 bases. This CDR3 is built from 19 residues. Trimming removed 2 bases from V and 3 bases from J; junction bases left unmatched: 12. Germline V lookup: CDR1 MDHEN, CDR2 SYDVKM. The whole variable domain, filled in from reference TRBV28 and TRBJ2-3, reads DVKVTQSSRYLVKRTGEKVFLECVQDMDHENMFWYRQDPGLGLRLIYFSYDVKMKEKGDIPEGYSVSREKKERFSLILESASTNQTSMYLCASSLLPGASGRATDTQYFGPGTRLTVL.

The V gene is TRBV7-6, the J gene TRBJ2-3; 7 bases map to TRBD1. The CDR3 totals 16 residues. In germline, CDR1 is SGHVS, CDR2 FNYEAQ. Losses at the gene ends were 2 bases for V and 0 bases for J; bases not matched to a gene: 5. The CDR3: CASSLRPRGSTDTQYF. CDR3 nucleotides: TGTGCCAGCAGCTTAAGACCCAGGGGGAGCACAGATACGCAGTATTTT.

The rearrangement joins TRBV27 to TRBJ2-3; tentative D call: TRBD2 (6 bases). Trimming pared 0 bases from V and 5 bases from J, leaving 24 bases between. CDR3 length equals 19 residues. The germline gives CDR1 MNHEY, CDR2 SMNVEV (reference sequence). CDR3 in amino acids: CASSLSWASASDQGDTQYF. In DNA, the CDR3 is TGTGCCAGCAGTTTATCCTGGGCTAGCGCATCCGATCAAGGAGATACGCAGTATTTT.

This chain connects TRBV11-3 to TRBJ2-7; perhaps TRBD2 as D (6 bases). Per germline, CDR1 SGHNT and CDR2 YENEEA. The length of the CDR3 is 13 residues. V lost 4 bases, J lost 5 bases, and 12 bases lay in between. The CDR3 DNA sequence: TGTGCCAGCAGCTCTGAAGCGGGTGACGAGCAGTACTTC. It codes for CASSSEAGDEQYF.

This rearrangement joins TRBV7-2 to TRBJ1-3; TRBD1 is a possible D gene (5 bases). The CDR3 contains 17 residues. Germline V CDR1 and CDR2: SGHTA, FQGNSA. Trimming took off 0 bases at V and 3 bases at J, with 15 bases between the two ends. Here the CDR3 reads CASSLAPGRGFGNTIYF. CDR3 DNA sequence: TGTGCCAGCAGCTTAGCGCCAGGGAGGGGATTTGGAAACACCATATATTTT.

This chain uses TRBV6-6 with TRBJ2-1; 8 positions agree with TRBD2. The CDR3 is made up of 14 amino acids. CDR1 and CDR2 from the germline V gene are MNHNY and SVGAGI (reference sequence). V shed 5 bases and J 5 bases; nucleotides not matched to a gene: 5. CDR3 region: CASSRPGLDNEQFF. DNA for the CDR3: TGTGCCAGCAGTCGACCGGGACTAGACAATGAGCAGTTCTTC.

This chain uses TRBV28 with TRBJ1-5; D not resolved. Per germline, CDR1 MDHEN and CDR2 SYDVKM. This CDR3 region has 16 residues. The V end was cut by 5 bases, the J end by 6 bases, with 20 bases between. The CDR3 region is CASSTFKAGLGQPQHF. The CDR3 region has the DNA TGTGCCAGCAGTACCTTTAAGGCGGGGTTGGGTCAGCCCCAGCATTTT.

The V gene is TRBV27, the J gene TRBJ1-4; D remains unclear. From germline, CDR1 is MNHEY and CDR2 SMNVEV (reference sequence). This CDR3 comprises 14 residues. V was trimmed by 5 bases and J by 6 bases, leaving 13 bases between them. CDR3: CASSPTAGDEKLFF. In DNA form, the CDR3 reads TGTGCCAGCAGTCCGACGGCAGGTGATGAAAAACTGTTTTTT.

This clone has only a few counts. At the DNA level, this CDR3 is encoded by other sequences in the same sample as well. This chain connects TRBV5-1 to TRBJ2-1; weak D call: TRBD2 (6 bases). V lost 0 bases and J 8 bases, leaving 9 bases between the germline ends. This CDR3 region has 13 residues. Germline V gene sequence: CDR1 SGHRS, CDR2 YFSETQ. The CDR3 nucleotides read TGCGCCAGCAGCTTGGCCGGGAGCGATGAGCAGTTCTTC. This encodes CASSLAGSDEQFF.

The chain combines TRBV9 with TRBJ1-1, with 8 bases lining up with TRBD1. Looked up from germline, CDR1 is SGDLS and CDR2 is YYNGEE. Losses at the gene ends were 4 bases for V and 8 bases for J; bases not matched to a gene: 10. This CDR3 spans 14 amino acids. The CDR3 is CASSFAGGATEAFF. The CDR3 coding sequence is TGTGCCAGCAGCTTTGCAGGGGGCGCGACCGAAGCTTTCTTT.

This chain joins TRBV5-1 and TRBJ2-3, with D possibly TRBD2 on 6 matching bases. Germline lookup yields CDR1 SGHRS and CDR2 YFSETQ. With 1 base removed from V and 4 bases from J, the gap between germline ends came to 13 bases. This CDR3 contains 15 residues. As DNA, the CDR3 is TGCGCCAGCAGCTTGCTAACGGGAGAGGCAGATACGCAGTATTTT. Amino acids: CASSLLTGEADTQYF.

The gene calls are TRBV9 and TRBJ1-5; D gene ambiguous. CDR3 length: 15 residues. V was pared by 1 base and J by 1 base, with 9 bases between. Germline V CDR1 and CDR2: SGDLS, YYNGEE. CDR3 DNA: TGTGCCAGCAGCGTATCTCCGCAGAGCAATCAGCCCCAGCATTTT. It encodes CASSVSPQSNQPQHF.

This clone was found a few times. The chain uses TRBV15 and TRBJ2-1; 9 bases are a match to TRBD1. This CDR3 has 16 amino acids. The J segment lost 10 bases and the V segment lost 0 bases, leaving 10 bases of the junction unmatched. In germline, CDR1 is LNHNV, CDR2 YYDKDF (reference sequence). CDR3 DNA sequence: TGTGCCACCAGCAGAGATCTTGAACAGGGGGCCGCGGAGCAGTTCTTC. Translated: CATSRDLEQGAAEQFF.

The chain joins TRBV30 to TRBJ2-3; D is unresolved. V lost 0 bases, J lost 4 bases, and 14 bases lay in between. The CDR3 is made up of 15 amino acids. From germline, CDR1 is GTSNPN and CDR2 SVGIG (reference sequence). The CDR3 DNA reads as TGTGCCTGGAGTGTACGGGTCCCCCGACCAGATACGCAGTATTTT. Translating it yields CAWSVRVPRPDTQYF.

The rearrangement links TRBV14 to TRBJ1-2, with no clear D. This CDR3 spans 14 amino acids. V was pared by 0 bases and J by 11 bases, with 16 bases between. Germline V gene sequence: CDR1 SGHDN, CDR2 FVKESK. CDR3 region: CASSQDLASRGYTF. CDR3 coding DNA: TGTGCCAGCAGCCAAGATTTAGCCAGCCGGGGTTACACCTTC. The entire variable domain, with the rest obtained from reference TRBV14 and TRBJ1-2, is as follows: EAGVTQFPSHSVIEKGQTVTLRCDPISGHDNLYWYRRVMGKEIKFLLHFVKESKQDESGMPNNRFLAERTGGTYSTLKVQPAELEDSGVYFCASSQDLASRGYTFGSGTRLTVV.